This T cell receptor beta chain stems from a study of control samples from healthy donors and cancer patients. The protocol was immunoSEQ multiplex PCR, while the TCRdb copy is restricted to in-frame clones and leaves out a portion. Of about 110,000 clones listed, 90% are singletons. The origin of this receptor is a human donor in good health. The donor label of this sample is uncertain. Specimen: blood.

The CDR3 reads CASGGATETQYF. CDR3 nucleotides: TGTGCCAGCGGGGGGGCTACAGAGACCCAGTACTTC. The gene calls are TRBV6-5 and TRBJ2-5, with D tentatively TRBD2 (7 bases). Germline CDR1 and CDR2: MNHEY and SVGAGI. This CDR3 is 12 amino acids long. Trimming removed 8 bases from V and 4 bases from J, with 11 bases in between.